The present T cell receptor (beta chain) was sequenced within a study of OX40 agonist ivuxolimab in advanced cancers. This clone appeared a few times. TCRdb's copy holds only in-frame clones and misses some; the assay was immunoSEQ multiplex PCR. The sample lists tens of thousands of clones; roughly 91% were seen once. Germline V lookup: CDR1 LNHDA, CDR2 SQIVND (reference sequence). V trimming: 7 bases; J trimming: 0 bases; junction bases outside the gene matches: 8. The CDR3 sequence is 18 residues long. Collection of blood occurred at baseline, at cycle 4 day 1, and at cycle 7 day 1. This rearrangement joins TRBV19 to TRBJ2-1, with 14 nucleotides matching TRBD2. The sample was CD4+ or CD8+ T cells sorted from blood, taken in a trial of the OX40 agonist ivuxolimab. The receptor was derived from an adult with an advanced solid tumor such as melanoma, head and neck, liver or kidney cancer. CDR3 residues: CASTPGLAGGSSYNEQFF. The CDR3 DNA reads TGTGCCAGTACCCCTGGACTAGCGGGAGGTAGCTCCTACAATGAGCAGTTCTTC.